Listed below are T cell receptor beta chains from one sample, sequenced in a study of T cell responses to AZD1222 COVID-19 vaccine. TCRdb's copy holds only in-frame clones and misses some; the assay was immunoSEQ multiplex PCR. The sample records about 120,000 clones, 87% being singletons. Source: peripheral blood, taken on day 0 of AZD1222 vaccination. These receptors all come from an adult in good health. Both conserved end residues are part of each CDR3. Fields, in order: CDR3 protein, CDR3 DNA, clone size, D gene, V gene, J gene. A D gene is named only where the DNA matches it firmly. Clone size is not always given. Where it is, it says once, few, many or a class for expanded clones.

CDR3aa: CASSLAWDGETQYF
CDR3nt: TGTGCCAGCAGCTTAGCATGGGACGGAGAAACCCAGTACTTC
abundance: -
d_gene: -
v_gene: TRBV11-2
j_gene: TRBJ2-5

CDR3aa: CASSLGQHNSPLHF
CDR3nt: TGTGCCAGCAGTTTGGGACAGCATAATTCACCCCTCCACTTT
abundance: -
d_gene: TRBD1
v_gene: TRBV27
j_gene: TRBJ1-6

CDR3aa: CASSVRQGPGNTIYF
CDR3nt: TGTGCCAGTAGTGTGAGACAGGGCCCTGGAAACACCATATATTTT
abundance: -
d_gene: TRBD1
v_gene: TRBV19
j_gene: TRBJ1-3

CDR3aa: CASSVSSQETQYF
CDR3nt: TGTGCCAGCAGCGTTAGCTCCCAAGAGACCCAGTACTTC
abundance: -
d_gene: -
v_gene: TRBV9
j_gene: TRBJ2-5

CDR3aa: CASSQRSGGGYGYTF
CDR3nt: TGTGCCAGCAGCCAAAGGTCGGGGGGAGGCTATGGCTACACCTTC
abundance: -
d_gene: -
v_gene: TRBV3-1/TRBV3-2
j_gene: TRBJ1-2

CDR3aa: CASSLTLNYGYTF
CDR3nt: TGTGCCAGCAGTCTTACACTTAACTATGGCTACACCTTC
abundance: -
d_gene: -
v_gene: TRBV12-3/TRBV12-4
j_gene: TRBJ1-2

CDR3aa: CASSLVGDQPQHF
CDR3nt: TGTGCCAGCAGCTTAGTCGGGGATCAGCCCCAGCATTTT
abundance: -
d_gene: -
v_gene: TRBV7-2
j_gene: TRBJ1-5

CDR3aa: CATSRVGGYNSPLHF
CDR3nt: TGTGCCACCAGCAGAGTAGGAGGGTATAATTCACCCCTCCACTTT
abundance: once
d_gene: -
v_gene: TRBV15
j_gene: TRBJ1-6

CDR3aa: CASSPSGRNQPQHF
CDR3nt: TGTGCCAGCTCACCCTCTGGGCGCAATCAGCCCCAGCATTTT
abundance: -
d_gene: -
v_gene: TRBV18
j_gene: TRBJ1-5

CDR3aa: CASSTQRGAGDTQYF
CDR3nt: TGTGCCAGTAGTACCCAGCGGGGGGCAGGAGATACGCAGTATTTT
abundance: -
d_gene: TRBD2
v_gene: TRBV19
j_gene: TRBJ2-3

CDR3aa: CASSPYDGLQETQYF
CDR3nt: TGTGCCAGTAGTCCGTACGACGGGCTCCAAGAGACCCAGTACTTC
abundance: -
d_gene: -
v_gene: TRBV19
j_gene: TRBJ2-5

CDR3aa: CASSGRQGLSSYNEQFF
CDR3nt: TGTGCCAGCAGTGGTAGACAGGGATTGAGCTCCTACAATGAGCAGTTCTTC
abundance: -
d_gene: TRBD1
v_gene: TRBV27
j_gene: TRBJ2-1

CDR3aa: CASSPTGSTDTQYF
CDR3nt: TGTGCCAGCAGCCCCACCGGGTCTACAGATACGCAGTATTTT
abundance: -
d_gene: -
v_gene: TRBV9
j_gene: TRBJ2-3

CDR3aa: CASSTGGDSNEQFF
CDR3nt: TGTGCCAGCAGCACCGGAGGGGACTCTAATGAGCAGTTCTTC
abundance: -
d_gene: -
v_gene: TRBV7-2
j_gene: TRBJ2-1

CDR3aa: CASGLGTGGNTGELFF
CDR3nt: TGTGCTAGTGGTTTGGGCACAGGGGGCAACACCGGGGAGCTGTTTTTT
abundance: -
d_gene: TRBD1
v_gene: TRBV12-5
j_gene: TRBJ2-2

CDR3aa: CASSGGGVSTEAFF
CDR3nt: TGTGCCAGCAGCGGGGGGGGAGTGAGCACTGAAGCTTTCTTT
abundance: -
d_gene: -
v_gene: TRBV7-8
j_gene: TRBJ1-1

CDR3aa: CASSYSRTGATTQHF
CDR3nt: TGTGCCAGCAGTTACTCGAGGACAGGGGCTACGACCCAGCATTTT
abundance: -
d_gene: TRBD1
v_gene: TRBV6-5
j_gene: TRBJ1-5

CDR3aa: CASSQKTSGGYNEQFF
CDR3nt: TGTGCCAGCAGCCAAAAGACTAGCGGGGGCTACAATGAGCAGTTCTTC
abundance: few
d_gene: TRBD2
v_gene: TRBV4-2
j_gene: TRBJ2-1

CDR3aa: CASSIAQGYTF
CDR3nt: TGTGCCAGTAGTATAGCGCAGGGCTACACCTTC
abundance: -
d_gene: -
v_gene: TRBV19
j_gene: TRBJ1-2

CDR3aa: CATSRGQLRPQHF
CDR3nt: TGTGCCACCAGCCGCGGGCAACTTCGGCCCCAGCATTTT
abundance: -
d_gene: -
v_gene: TRBV15
j_gene: TRBJ1-5

CDR3aa: CASSQAWEVGSYEQYF
CDR3nt: TGCGCCAGCAGCCAAGCTTGGGAAGTGGGTAGTTACGAGCAGTACTTC
abundance: -
d_gene: -
v_gene: TRBV4-3
j_gene: TRBJ2-7

CDR3aa: CASSGSSQGNYGYTF
CDR3nt: TGTGCCAGCAGCGGTAGTTCTCAGGGGAACTATGGCTACACCTTC
abundance: once
d_gene: -
v_gene: TRBV11-2
j_gene: TRBJ1-2

CDR3aa: CSASSGLRDSPLHF
CDR3nt: TGCAGTGCTAGTTCCGGCTTGCGGGATTCACCCCTCCACTTT
abundance: -
d_gene: -
v_gene: TRBV20-1
j_gene: TRBJ1-6

CDR3aa: CASSPSLTDTQYF
CDR3nt: TGTGCCAGCTCACCATCCCTCACAGATACGCAGTATTTT
abundance: -
d_gene: -
v_gene: TRBV18
j_gene: TRBJ2-3

CDR3aa: CASSQDPRRDRRADTQYF
CDR3nt: TGTGCCAGCAGCCAAGACCCCCGACGCGACAGGAGGGCAGATACGCAGTATTTT
abundance: -
d_gene: -
v_gene: TRBV14
j_gene: TRBJ2-3

CDR3aa: CASSLGRNTIYF
CDR3nt: TGTGCCAGCAGTCTGGGAAGGAACACCATATATTTT
abundance: -
d_gene: -
v_gene: TRBV6-5
j_gene: TRBJ1-3

CDR3aa: CASSVAPGLTTDTQYF
CDR3nt: TGTGCCAGCAGCGTAGCTCCGGGACTCACCACAGATACGCAGTATTTT
abundance: -
d_gene: -
v_gene: TRBV9
j_gene: TRBJ2-3

CDR3aa: CASSVAAGTSYEQYF
CDR3nt: TGTGCCAGCAGTGTTGCCGCAGGGACCTCCTACGAGCAGTACTTC
abundance: -
d_gene: -
v_gene: TRBV5-5
j_gene: TRBJ2-7

CDR3aa: CASTQGGEYGYTF
CDR3nt: TGTGCCAGCACCCAGGGGGGGGAATATGGCTACACCTTC
abundance: -
d_gene: TRBD1
v_gene: TRBV9
j_gene: TRBJ1-2

CDR3aa: CATGQGLREAFF
CDR3nt: TGCGCCACTGGACAGGGGCTTCGTGAAGCTTTCTTT
abundance: few
d_gene: TRBD1
v_gene: TRBV10-2
j_gene: TRBJ1-1

CDR3aa: CASSPRGGRGTAGYTF
CDR3nt: TGTGCCAGCAGCCCTAGAGGGGGCAGGGGTACTGCTGGCTACACCTTC
abundance: -
d_gene: TRBD1
v_gene: TRBV7-8
j_gene: TRBJ1-2

CDR3aa: CASSARPGGAGNTIYF
CDR3nt: TGTGCCAGCAGCGCGCGTCCCGGGGGGGCTGGAAACACCATATATTTT
abundance: -
d_gene: -
v_gene: TRBV9
j_gene: TRBJ1-3

CDR3aa: CASTPWLDTDTQYF
CDR3nt: TGTGCCAGCACCCCCTGGCTAGACACAGATACGCAGTATTTT
abundance: -
d_gene: -
v_gene: TRBV7-2
j_gene: TRBJ2-3

CDR3aa: CASSPTGGNEAFF
CDR3nt: TGTGCCAGTAGCCCTACAGGGGGCAATGAAGCTTTCTTT
abundance: -
d_gene: TRBD1
v_gene: TRBV19
j_gene: TRBJ1-1

CDR3aa: CASSYRAGKNSPLHF
CDR3nt: TGTGCCAGCAGTTATAGGGCAGGGAAGAATTCACCCCTCCACTTT
abundance: once
d_gene: -
v_gene: TRBV6-5
j_gene: TRBJ1-6

CDR3aa: CSVTWDYNEQFF
CDR3nt: TGCAGCGTGACGTGGGATTACAATGAGCAGTTCTTC
abundance: -
d_gene: -
v_gene: TRBV29-1
j_gene: TRBJ2-1

CDR3aa: CASSLWTGRNEAFF
CDR3nt: TGTGCCAGCAGCTTGTGGACAGGTCGAAATGAAGCTTTCTTT
abundance: -
d_gene: TRBD1
v_gene: TRBV5-4
j_gene: TRBJ1-1

CDR3aa: CASSWIPGLPNEKLFF
CDR3nt: TGTGCCAGCAGCTGGATACCGGGACTACCTAATGAAAAACTGTTTTTT
abundance: -
d_gene: -
v_gene: TRBV5-4
j_gene: TRBJ1-4

CDR3aa: CASSFQLNQPQHF
CDR3nt: TGTGCCAGTAGTTTTCAACTCAATCAGCCCCAGCATTTT
abundance: -
d_gene: -
v_gene: TRBV19
j_gene: TRBJ1-5

CDR3aa: CASSLGSGVGYTF
CDR3nt: TGTGCCAGCAGTTTAGGATCAGGGGTCGGCTACACCTTC
abundance: -
d_gene: -
v_gene: TRBV12-3/TRBV12-4
j_gene: TRBJ1-2

CDR3aa: CASSLLEGRSGANVLTF
CDR3nt: TGTGCCAGCAGTCTCTTAGAGGGGCGCTCTGGGGCCAACGTCCTGACTTTC
abundance: -
d_gene: -
v_gene: TRBV27
j_gene: TRBJ2-6

CDR3aa: CAWSVGGGGADEQYF
CDR3nt: TGTGCCTGGAGTGTCGGTGGCGGGGGGGCTGACGAGCAGTACTTC
abundance: few
d_gene: TRBD2
v_gene: TRBV30
j_gene: TRBJ2-7

CDR3aa: CASSVGGGGGNQPQHF
CDR3nt: TGTGCCAGCAGCGTAGGAGGGGGGGGCGGCAATCAGCCCCAGCATTTT
abundance: -
d_gene: -
v_gene: TRBV9
j_gene: TRBJ1-5

CDR3aa: CASSLAGAFGNEQYF
CDR3nt: TGTGCCAGCAGCTTAGCGGGGGCGTTTGGGAACGAGCAGTACTTC
abundance: -
d_gene: -
v_gene: TRBV7-2
j_gene: TRBJ2-7

CDR3aa: CASSDDHYGYTF
CDR3nt: TGTGCCAGCAGTGATGACCACTATGGCTACACCTTC
abundance: few
d_gene: -
v_gene: TRBV6-4
j_gene: TRBJ1-2

CDR3aa: CASSFRGDNNEQFF
CDR3nt: TGCGCCAGCAGCTTCCGGGGGGATAACAATGAGCAGTTCTTC
abundance: -
d_gene: TRBD2
v_gene: TRBV5-1
j_gene: TRBJ2-1

CDR3aa: CASSFTGGTEAFF
CDR3nt: TGTGCCAGCAGCTTCACAGGGGGCACTGAAGCTTTCTTT
abundance: -
d_gene: TRBD1
v_gene: TRBV7-9
j_gene: TRBJ1-1

CDR3aa: CASSQVSVNTEAFF
CDR3nt: TGCGCCAGCAGTCAGGTCAGCGTTAACACTGAAGCTTTCTTT
abundance: -
d_gene: -
v_gene: TRBV5-1
j_gene: TRBJ1-1

CDR3aa: CASSLDRVSDEQFF
CDR3nt: TGTGCCAGCAGCTTAGACAGGGTGTCCGATGAGCAGTTCTTC
abundance: -
d_gene: -
v_gene: TRBV11-2
j_gene: TRBJ2-1

CDR3aa: CAISEWTGTGYTF
CDR3nt: TGTGCCATCAGTGAGTGGACAGGGACTGGCTACACCTTC
abundance: -
d_gene: TRBD1
v_gene: TRBV10-3
j_gene: TRBJ1-2

CDR3aa: CASSLSSGGYEQYF
CDR3nt: TGTGCCAGCAGCTTATCTAGCGGGGGATACGAGCAGTACTTC
abundance: -
d_gene: TRBD2
v_gene: TRBV7-2
j_gene: TRBJ2-7

CDR3aa: CASSQTGTGGYYEQFF
CDR3nt: TGCGCCAGCAGCCAGACCGGGACAGGGGGCTATTATGAGCAGTTCTTC
abundance: -
d_gene: TRBD1
v_gene: TRBV4-1
j_gene: TRBJ2-1

CDR3aa: CASSSTGFNQPQHF
CDR3nt: TGTGCCAGCTCATCCACAGGATTCAATCAGCCCCAGCATTTT
abundance: few
d_gene: -
v_gene: TRBV18
j_gene: TRBJ1-5

CDR3aa: CATRAETTGNQPQHF
CDR3nt: TGTGCCACCCGAGCCGAAACAACAGGCAATCAGCCCCAGCATTTT
abundance: -
d_gene: -
v_gene: TRBV10-3
j_gene: TRBJ1-5

CDR3aa: CASSQGLKVGGYTF
CDR3nt: TGTGCCAGCAGCCAAGGCCTGAAGGTCGGTGGCTACACCTTC
abundance: -
d_gene: -
v_gene: TRBV14
j_gene: TRBJ1-2